Here is one TCR beta chain with its context. The antigen is not known. The table came from immunoSEQ multiplex PCR; TCRdb's copy has only in-frame clones and leaves some out. The profile shows about 350,000 clones, just over 90% of them singletons. This sample is part of a study of Ad26.COV2.S vaccination and SARS-CoV-2 variants. General observations from the study: The study found higher spike-specific TCR breadth in vaccine than placebo recipients.

The CDR3 has 16 residues. V was trimmed by 4 bases and J by 3 bases, leaving 18 bases between them. Germline V gene sequence: CDR1 SEHNR, CDR2 FQNEAQ (reference sequence). The source material was peripheral blood, sampled after recovery from COVID-19. This TCR derives from a human donor who had recovered from COVID-19. This rearrangement joins TRBV7-9 to TRBJ1-1; D perhaps matches TRBD1 (5 bases). DNA of the CDR3: TGTGCCAGCAGCTCCATCCGGGACCGAGGTTACACTGAAGCTTTCTTT. Its protein product is CASSSIRDRGYTEAFF.